This T cell receptor (beta chain) came from a study of glioma-infiltrating T cells after dendritic cell vaccination. Whole-study results and caveats: Patients with more pretreatment TILs had longer time to progression and survival.

The CDR3 is 12 residues long. V lost 8 bases and J 6 bases, leaving 13 bases between the germline ends. CDR1 is MNHEY, CDR2 SMNVEV, per germline (reference sequence). Stated time point: after dendritic cell vaccination, including at tumor progression/relapse. Isocitrate dehydrogenase mutation was absent in all glioblastoma patients. Regarding this clone: What it binds is not known.

Repertoires were generated with immunoSEQ multiplex PCR, while TCRdb's copy carries only in-frame clones and drops some. Among roughly 100,000 clones listed, nearly 90% were seen once. Specimen: blood, collected after dendritic cell vaccination. V is TRBV27 and J is TRBJ1-2, with D perhaps matching TRBD1 (5 bases). This clonotype was obtained from a human donor with glioblastoma. In DNA form, the CDR3 reads TGTGCCAGCGCTCAGGGAAGGGATGGCTACACCTTC. Translating it yields CASAQGRDGYTF.